The 9 T cell receptor beta chains presented below share a single source sample, sequenced in a study of blood T cell repertoires in COVID-19. TCRdb's copy holds only in-frame clones and misses some; the assay was immunoSEQ multiplex PCR. The table records just over 300,000 clones, approximately 90% of them present only once. Specimen: PBMCs or T cells enriched from blood (not recorded which). The source of these receptors is a woman between 18 and 30 years old who had recovered from COVID-19.

The chain employs TRBV2 and TRBJ1-1; maybe TRBD1 (5 bases). CDR3 length: 15 amino acids. Germline CDR1 is SNHLY and CDR2 is FYNNEI. With 7 bases removed from V and 4 bases from J, the gap between germline ends came to 19 bases. For the CDR3, the DNA is TGTGCCAGCAATCCCCAGGCGGGGGTGGGCACTGAAGCTTTCTTT. It specifies CASNPQAGVGTEAFF.

V and J are TRBV4-3 and TRBJ1-1; 10 nucleotides line up with TRBD1. The V and J ends lost 4 bases and 6 bases, in that order; junction bases with no gene match: 11. In germline, CDR1 is LGHNA, CDR2 YSLEER. CDR3 length: 16 residues. The CDR3 nucleotides read TGCGCCAGCAGCCCTGGGACAGGGGCCCTTGGGCCTGAAGCTTTCTTT. This encodes CASSPGTGALGPEAFF.

The J gene is TRBJ2-3, the V gene TRBV5-5; 7 bases are a match to TRBD2. V dropped 6 bases and J dropped 4; count of bases not matched to a gene: 17. The CDR3 covers 17 residues. Per the germline V gene, CDR1 is SGHKS and CDR2 is YYEKEE (reference sequence). Here the CDR3 DNA reads TGTGCCAGCAACTGGGTTCGGGGGGAGGGCCCTTCAGATACGCAGTATTTT. This translates into CASNWVRGEGPSDTQYF.

The rearrangement links TRBV5-6 to TRBJ2-5; TRBD1 might be the D (6 bases). Germline-derived CDR1 and CDR2 are SGHDT and YYEEEE. V lost 1 base and J 0 bases, leaving 10 bases between the germline ends. CDR3 size: 15 residues. The CDR3 sequence is CASSLYGDNQETQYF. DNA of the CDR3: TGTGCCAGCAGCTTGTACGGGGACAACCAAGAGACCCAGTACTTC.

The chain has TRBV12-3 or TRBV12-4 and TRBJ1-2; D is ambiguous. CDR3 size: 12 residues. V lost 5 bases and J 5 bases, leaving 9 bases between the germline ends. The CDR3 loop is CASSRGRYGYTF. DNA for the CDR3: TGTGCCAGCAGTCGAGGGCGGTATGGCTACACCTTC.

The V call is TRBV19, the J call TRBJ1-5, with D possibly being TRBD1 (5 bases). This CDR3 contains 14 residues. Germline V gene data show CDR1 as LNHDA and CDR2 as SQIVND (reference sequence). Trimming removed 7 bases at V and 4 bases at J, with 14 bases between. Here the CDR3 reads CASTRSRGNQPQHF. DNA for the CDR3: TGTGCCAGTACTAGGTCTAGGGGTAATCAGCCCCAGCATTTT.

This clone was seen only once. The chain has TRBV27 and TRBJ2-7; tentatively, D is TRBD2 (5 bases). CDR1 and CDR2 from the germline V gene are MNHEY and SMNVEV (reference sequence). The ends were cut back, 6 bases at V and 1 base at J, with 13 bases in the middle. The CDR3 covers 14 residues. The CDR3 sequence: CASRLSGFSYEQYF. Written as DNA, the CDR3 is TGTGCCAGCAGACTGTCGGGGTTTTCCTACGAGCAGTACTTC.

This clone was seen a single time. The chain has TRBV7-2 and TRBJ1-6; a weak D match, TRBD1 (5 bases). CDR1 is SGHTA, CDR2 FQGNSA, per germline. The CDR3 is 19 residues long. Between the trimmed V and J ends, which lost 8 bases and 0 bases, there was a span of 23 bases. The CDR3 DNA reads TGTGCCAGCGCCCTTAGGGGTTCTCCGATGAGCTCCTATAATTCACCCCTCCACTTT. Protein product: CASALRGSPMSSYNSPLHF. Together with reference TRBV7-2 and TRBJ1-6, the CDR3 gives the full variable domain: GAGVSQSPSNKVTEKGKDVELRCDPISGHTALYWYRQSLGQGLEFLIYFQGNSAPDKSGLPSDRFSAERTGGSVSTLTIQRTQQEDSAVYLCASALRGSPMSSYNSPLHFGNGTRLTVT.

The chain has TRBV13 and TRBJ1-1, with 12 bases that match TRBD1. Germline assignment: CDR1 PRHDT and CDR2 FYEKMQ (reference sequence). With 5 bases clipped from V and 1 base from J, the junction kept 11 bases outside the gene matches. This CDR3 is 18 amino acids long. The CDR3 protein is CASSLRDRGLMGNTEAFF. The CDR3 DNA reads TGTGCCAGCAGCCTAAGGGACAGGGGGCTTATGGGGAACACTGAAGCTTTCTTT.